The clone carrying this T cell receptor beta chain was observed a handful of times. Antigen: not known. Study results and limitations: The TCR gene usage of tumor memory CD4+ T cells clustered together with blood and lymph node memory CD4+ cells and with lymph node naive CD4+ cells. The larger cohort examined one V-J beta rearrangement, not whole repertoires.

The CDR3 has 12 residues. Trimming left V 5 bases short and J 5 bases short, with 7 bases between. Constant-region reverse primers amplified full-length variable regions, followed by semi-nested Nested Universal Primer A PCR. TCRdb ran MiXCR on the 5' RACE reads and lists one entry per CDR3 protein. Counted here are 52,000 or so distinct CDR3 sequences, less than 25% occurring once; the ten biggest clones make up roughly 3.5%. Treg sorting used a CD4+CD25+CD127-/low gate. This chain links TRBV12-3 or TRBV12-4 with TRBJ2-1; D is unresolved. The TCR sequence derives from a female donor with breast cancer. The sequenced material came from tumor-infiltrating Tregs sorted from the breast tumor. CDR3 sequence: CASSRSNNEQFF. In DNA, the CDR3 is TGTGCCAGCAGTCGGTCTAACAATGAGCAGTTCTTC.